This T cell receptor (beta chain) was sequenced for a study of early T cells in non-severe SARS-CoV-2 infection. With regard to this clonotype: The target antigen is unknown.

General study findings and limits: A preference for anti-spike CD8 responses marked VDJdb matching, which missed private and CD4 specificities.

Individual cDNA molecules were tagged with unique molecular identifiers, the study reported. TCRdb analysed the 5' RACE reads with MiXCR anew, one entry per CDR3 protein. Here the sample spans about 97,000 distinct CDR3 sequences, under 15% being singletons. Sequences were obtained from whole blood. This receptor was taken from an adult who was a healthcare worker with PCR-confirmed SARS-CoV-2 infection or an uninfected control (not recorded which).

CDR3 amino acids: CASIRDSGANVLTF. The DNA of the CDR3 is TGTGCCAGCATTAGGGATTCTGGGGCCAACGTCCTGACTTTC. The V call is TRBV6-2 or TRBV6-3, the J call TRBJ2-6; no reliable D call. Trimming shortened V by 7 bases and J by 1 base, and 8 bases separated the two germline ends. Germline V lookup: CDR1 MNHEY, CDR2 SVGEGT. The CDR3 is made up of 14 amino acids.